A single sample gave rise to the 15 T cell receptor beta chains below, sequenced in a study of CD8 T cells in ankylosing spondylitis. A single record per CDR3 protein comes from TCRdb applying MiXCR to the 5' RACE reads. The table records about 220,000 distinct CDR3 sequences, just under 7.5% of them present only once. Study outcomes and limitations: A TCR beta motif made of fewer than ten highly homologous variants seemed typical of ankylosing spondylitis blood.

No antigen is known for these receptors. The specimen sequenced was blood, either unsorted or a sorted T cell fraction (not recorded which). The receptors were gathered from a male donor with ankylosing spondylitis.

This clonotype appeared many times. V is TRBV12-3 or TRBV12-4 and J is TRBJ1-5, with D hard to call. CDR3 length equals 15 residues. Trimming took off 6 bases at V and 2 bases at J, with 14 bases between the two ends. The CDR3 nucleotides read TGTGCCAGCAGCTACCGGAATACTCGCAATCAGCCCCAGCATTTT. Its translation is CASSYRNTRNQPQHF.

This clonotype was counted ten times or more. The V gene is TRBV27, the J gene TRBJ2-7, with 7 bases lining up with TRBD2. The V and J ends lost 6 bases and 5 bases, in that order; junction bases with no gene match: 7. Per germline, CDR1 MNHEY and CDR2 SMNVEV (reference sequence). The CDR3 is made up of 13 amino acids. The CDR3 is CASSPSGNHEQYF. The DNA of the CDR3 is TGTGCCAGCAGCCCGAGCGGGAACCACGAGCAGTACTTC.

This clonotype was found many times. The V and J genes are TRBV7-2 and TRBJ2-1; TRBD2 is a possible D gene (5 bases). From germline, CDR1 is SGHTA and CDR2 FQGNSA. The CDR3 totals 13 residues. The V end was cut by 8 bases, the J end by 4 bases, with 12 bases between. CDR3 DNA: TGTGCCAGCGTCTTACTAGGGTACAATGAGCAGTTCTTC. It codes for CASVLLGYNEQFF.

This clonotype showed up many times. The rearrangement uses TRBV20-1 and TRBJ2-7, with unresolved D. Germline V gene sequence: CDR1 DFQATT, CDR2 SNEGSKA (reference sequence). The CDR3 totals 13 residues. Trimming shortened V by 6 bases and J by 0 bases, and 12 bases separated the two germline ends. CDR3 bases: TGCAGTGCGGAAGGACGGAACTCCTACGAGCAGTACTTC. Amino acid sequence: CSAEGRNSYEQYF.

This clonotype was observed many times. This CDR3 is CASSHEPTSGRYYEQFF. CDR3 nucleotides: TGCGCCAGCAGCCATGAACCGACTAGCGGGAGATACTATGAGCAGTTCTTC. The chain has TRBV4-1 and TRBJ2-1, with 12 bases matching TRBD2. Germline CDR1 MGHRA, CDR2 YSYEKL. CDR3 length: 17 amino acids. V lost 3 bases, J lost 8 bases, and 11 bases stayed unmatched.

Ten or more counts support this clonotype. The chain recombines TRBV12-3 or TRBV12-4 with TRBJ1-2, with 7 bases lining up with TRBD1. The J segment lost 4 bases and the V segment lost 8 bases, leaving 10 bases of the junction unmatched. The CDR3 is 14 amino acids. The chain's CDR3 is CASVVGAGGYGYTF. In DNA form, the CDR3 reads TGTGCCAGCGTCGTCGGTGCAGGGGGCTATGGCTACACCTTC.

This clonotype was detected many times. This chain joins TRBV4-1 and TRBJ1-5, with D perhaps matching TRBD1 (6 bases). Germline CDR1 is MGHRA and CDR2 is YSYEKL. The CDR3 is 15 amino acids. The ends were cut back, 3 bases at V and 0 bases at J, with 9 bases in the middle. The DNA of the CDR3 is TGCGCCAGCAGCCAGAGGACAGATAGCAATCAGCCCCAGCATTTT. It is translated as CASSQRTDSNQPQHF.

At least ten counts were recorded for this clonotype. The chain couples TRBV4-3 to TRBJ2-3; the D is unclear. V lost 0 bases and J lost 2, with 9 bases in between. Looked up from germline, CDR1 is LGHNA and CDR2 is YSLEER. The CDR3 totals 15 residues. The CDR3, as DNA: TGCGCCAGCAGCCAAGATCGGGCACTCACAGATACGCAGTATTTT. Protein product: CASSQDRALTDTQYF.

This clonotype was recorded a few times. The chain joins TRBV6-2 or TRBV6-3 to TRBJ2-2, with 8 positions matching TRBD2. V dropped 8 bases and J dropped 9; count of bases not matched to a gene: 2. This CDR3 spans 11 amino acids. Looked up from germline, CDR1 is MNHEY and CDR2 is SVGEGT. DNA of the CDR3: TGTGCCAGCCGGGGGGGACGGGAGCTGTTTTTT. Protein: CASRGGRELFF.

This clonotype was detected ten times or more. The genes are TRBV11-1 and TRBJ1-4; TRBD1 might be the D (6 bases). V dropped 2 bases and J dropped 8 bases, with 24 bases sitting between them. The CDR3 consists of 18 residues. CDR1 SGHAT and CDR2 FQDESV come from the germline V gene (reference sequence). The CDR3 is CASSLSLTGGGGKEKLFF. The CDR3 DNA reads TGTGCCAGCAGCTTATCCCTGACAGGAGGGGGTGGAAAGGAAAAACTGTTTTTT. Filled out from reference TRBV11-1 and TRBJ1-4, the complete variable domain reads EAEVAQSPRYKITEKSQAVAFWCDPISGHATLYWYRQILGQGPELLVQFQDESVVDDSQLPKDRFSAERLKGVDSTLKIQPAELGDSAMYLCASSLSLTGGGGKEKLFFGSGTQLSVL.

Only a few counts were recorded for this clonotype. The genes are TRBV12-5 and TRBJ2-5, with D possibly being TRBD1 (5 bases). With 4 bases removed from V and 5 bases from J, the gap between germline ends came to 11 bases. Germline loops: CDR1 LGHNT, CDR2 FRNRAP. The CDR3 is made up of 13 amino acids. The CDR3 DNA reads as TGTGCTAGTGGTTGGGGCCCGTCGGAGACCCAGTACTTC. It translates to CASGWGPSETQYF.

There are a few counts of this clonotype. CDR3 DNA sequence: TGTGCCAGCAGCTCCCTGGGGCTAGCGGTTACCTACGAGCAGTACTTC. Encoded protein: CASSSLGLAVTYEQYF. The rearrangement joins TRBV11-2 to TRBJ2-7; TRBD2 agrees at 7 bases. The V and J ends lost 4 bases and 2 bases, in that order; junction bases with no gene match: 11. This CDR3 has 16 amino acids. CDR1 is SGHAT and CDR2 is FQNNGV in the germline V gene.

This clonotype was counted many times. V is TRBV7-8 and J is TRBJ2-5; possibly TRBD2 for D (7 bases). The V gene lost 1 base and the J gene lost 4 bases, with 16 bases spanning the gap. The germline V gene has CDR1 SGHVS and CDR2 FQNEAQ. The CDR3 has 16 amino acids. For the CDR3, the DNA is TGTGCCAGCAGCTTAGGTGGGGGGGGGCCGCGAGAGACCCAGTACTTC. Protein product: CASSLGGGGPRETQYF.

This clonotype was counted at least ten times. The chain has TRBV7-6 and TRBJ2-1; 7 bases agree with TRBD1. The germline V gene has CDR1 SGHVS and CDR2 FNYEAQ. This CDR3 spans 15 amino acids. The junction had 3 bases not matched to a gene; V was cut back by 4 bases and J by 0 bases. In DNA, the CDR3 is TGTGCCAGCAGCTCGGGACAGAACTCCTACAATGAGCAGTTCTTC. It yields the protein CASSSGQNSYNEQFF.

The V call is TRBV29-1, the J call TRBJ2-7; D not resolved. The CDR3 length is 12 residues. With 2 bases removed from V and 3 bases from J, the gap between germline ends came to 8 bases. CDR1 SQVTM and CDR2 ANQGSEA come from the germline V gene. The CDR3 nucleotides read TGCAGCGTTGAATATACCGACTACGAGCAGTACTTC. Encoded protein: CSVEYTDYEQYF.